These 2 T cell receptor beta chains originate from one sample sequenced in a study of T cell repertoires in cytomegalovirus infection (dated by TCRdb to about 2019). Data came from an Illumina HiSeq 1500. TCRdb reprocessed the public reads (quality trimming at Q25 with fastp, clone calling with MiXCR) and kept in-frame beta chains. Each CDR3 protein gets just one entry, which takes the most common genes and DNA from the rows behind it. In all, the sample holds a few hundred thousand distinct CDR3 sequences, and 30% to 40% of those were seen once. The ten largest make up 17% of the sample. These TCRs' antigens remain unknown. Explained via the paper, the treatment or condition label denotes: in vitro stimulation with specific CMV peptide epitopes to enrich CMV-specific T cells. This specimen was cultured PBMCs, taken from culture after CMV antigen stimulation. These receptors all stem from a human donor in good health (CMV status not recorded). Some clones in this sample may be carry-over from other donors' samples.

Written as DNA, the CDR3 is TGTGCCAGCACACAGGGGCTGCTGTTTTCACCCCTCCACTTT. The encoded protein is CASTQGLLFSPLHF. This chain connects TRBV7-2 to TRBJ1-6, with TRBD1 identical over 7 bases. Germline loops: CDR1 SGHTA, CDR2 FQGNSA. The CDR3 length is 14 residues. V gave up 7 bases and J gave up 9 bases; unmatched junction bases: 9.

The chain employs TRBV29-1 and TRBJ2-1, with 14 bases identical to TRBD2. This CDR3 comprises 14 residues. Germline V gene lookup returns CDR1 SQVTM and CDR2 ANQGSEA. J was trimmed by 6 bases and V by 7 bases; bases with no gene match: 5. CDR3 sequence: CSAGLAGVSNEQFF. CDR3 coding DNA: TGCAGCGCGGGACTAGCGGGAGTTAGCAATGAGCAGTTCTTC.